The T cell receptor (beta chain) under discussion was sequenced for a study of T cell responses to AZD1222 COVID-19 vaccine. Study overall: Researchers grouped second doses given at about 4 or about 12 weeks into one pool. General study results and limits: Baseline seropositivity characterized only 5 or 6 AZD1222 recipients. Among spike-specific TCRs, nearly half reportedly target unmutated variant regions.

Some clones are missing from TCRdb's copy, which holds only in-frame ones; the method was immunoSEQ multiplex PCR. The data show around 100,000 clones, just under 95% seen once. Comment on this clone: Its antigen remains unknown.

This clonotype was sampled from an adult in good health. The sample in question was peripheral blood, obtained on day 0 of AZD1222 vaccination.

DNA of the CDR3: TGTGCCAGCAGTAGAAGGGATAATGAAAAACTGTTTTTT. It codes for CASSRRDNEKLFF. The chain recombines TRBV11-2 with TRBJ1-4; unclear D gene. This CDR3 spans 13 amino acids. From germline, CDR1 is SGHAT and CDR2 FQNNGV. Trimming took 6 bases from V and 4 from J, leaving 9 bases between them.